Below, 27 T cell receptor beta chains from the same sample are listed, as sequenced in a study of post-analysis software for immune sequencing data. Findings of the study overall: Patients used about five TRBV segments, including TRBV5-6, TRBV5-1 and TRBV20-1, more often than controls.

No antigens are known for them. The TCR beta cDNA libraries carried unique molecular identifiers. Each CDR3 protein is one row after TCRdb ran MiXCR on the PCR reads. This sample carries more than 500,000 distinct CDR3 sequences, roughly 34% of them seen once, and the ten largest clones take under 7%. The sequenced material came from blood. The source of these receptors is a girl aged 2 to 17 with multiple sclerosis.

This clonotype was recorded a few times. The rearrangement joins TRBV20-1 to TRBJ2-7, with D perhaps matching TRBD1 (6 bases). The CDR3 runs to 12 residues. V lost 6 bases and J lost 2, with 11 bases in between. Germline V lookup: CDR1 DFQATT, CDR2 SNEGSKA (reference sequence). The CDR3 loop reads CSAQRTAYEQYF. The CDR3 region has the DNA TGCAGTGCGCAAAGGACAGCCTACGAGCAGTACTTC.

V and J are TRBV5-1 and TRBJ2-3, with a tentative D call TRBD2 (6 bases). Germline-derived CDR1 and CDR2 are SGHRS and YFSETQ. There are 16 residues in the CDR3. With 1 base removed from V and 0 bases from J, the gap between germline ends came to 12 bases. The chain's CDR3 is CASSLLASASTDTQYF. CDR3 bases: TGCGCCAGCAGCTTGCTAGCGTCAGCTAGCACAGATACGCAGTATTTT.

The chain carries TRBV5-6 and TRBJ2-7; TRBD2 might be the D (6 bases). Germline V gives CDR1 SGHDT, CDR2 YYEEEE. This CDR3 spans 13 amino acids. V gave up 2 bases and J gave up 5 bases, with 11 bases separating them. The CDR3 here is CASSFRRGNEQYF. CDR3 in DNA: TGTGCCAGCAGCTTTCGGCGGGGTAACGAGCAGTACTTC.

This clonotype occurred a few times. This sequence joins TRBV25-1 and TRBJ2-1; unclear D gene. V dropped 7 bases and J dropped 2 bases, with 9 bases sitting between them. The CDR3 extends over 13 amino acids. Germline V lookup: CDR1 MGHDK, CDR2 SYGVNS. Here the CDR3 DNA reads TGTGCCAGCATTGGGCTAGCCTACAATGAGCAGTTCTTC. Translation: CASIGLAYNEQFF. The full variable domain, completed using reference TRBV25-1 and TRBJ2-1, is EADIYQTPRYLVIGTGKKITLECSQTMGHDKMYWYQQDPGMELHLIHYSYGVNSTEKGDLSSESTVSRIRTEHFPLTLESARPSHTSQYLCASIGLAYNEQFFGPGTRLTVL.

This clonotype was observed a single time. An end of the junction differs from the germline gene, which may be a read error. J is TRBJ2-7 and V is TRBV7-9; D not resolved. The CDR3 spans 13 residues. CDR1 and CDR2 from the germline V gene are SEHNR and FQNEAQ (reference sequence). This chain's CDR3 is CSSSLAQGLEQYF. For the CDR3, the DNA is TGTTCCAGCAGCTTAGCTCAAGGCCTGGAGCAGTACTTC.

The chain uses TRBV6-6 and TRBJ2-2, with 7 nucleotides matching TRBD1. Per germline, CDR1 MNHNY and CDR2 SVGAGI (reference sequence). J gave up 5 bases and V 6 bases, and 12 bases lay outside the gene matches. This CDR3 is built from 16 residues. In DNA, the CDR3 is TGTGCCAGCAGGAGGGACAGCTCTCTGGGGACCGGGGAGCTGTTTTTT. It codes for CASRRDSSLGTGELFF.

Comments on this clonotype: This may stem from a read error, because a much larger clone lies one nucleotide away. J is TRBJ2-7 and V is TRBV10-3, with D perhaps matching TRBD1 (6 bases). The CDR3 is 14 residues long. V lost 2 bases and J lost 2, with 10 bases in between. Germline lookup yields CDR1 ENHRY and CDR2 SYGVKD. The CDR3 coding sequence is TGTGCCATCAGTGAGACAGGGCGCCCCTACGAGCAGTACGTC. Translation gives CAISETGRPYEQYV.

This clonotype came up a few times. The chain recombines TRBV7-6 with TRBJ2-7; 9 positions agree with TRBD1. Germline-derived CDR1 and CDR2 are SGHVS and FNYEAQ. The CDR3 is 15 amino acids. The trim removed 1 base at V and 5 bases at J, leaving 6 bases unmatched. CDR3 nucleotides: TGTGCCAGCAGCTTAGTAGGACAGGGGTTCGACGAGCAGTACTTC. It yields the protein CASSLVGQGFDEQYF.

In its sample, this clonotype was seen a few times. The chain combines TRBV7-9 with TRBJ2-1; D remains ambiguous. This CDR3 has 12 residues. V dropped 5 bases and J dropped 7 bases, with 9 bases sitting between them. The germline V gene encodes CDR1 SEHNR and CDR2 FQNEAQ (reference sequence). As DNA, the CDR3 is TGTGCCAGCAGCCCGAACTGGAATGAGCAGTTCTTC. Translated, it gives CASSPNWNEQFF.

The chain couples TRBV28 to TRBJ2-1; D may be TRBD2 (6 bases). The length of the CDR3 is 14 residues. V dropped 5 bases and J dropped 5 bases, with 13 bases sitting between them. Per germline, CDR1 MDHEN and CDR2 SYDVKM. The CDR3 protein is CASSVSGLNNEQFF. CDR3 in DNA: TGTGCCAGCAGTGTATCGGGACTTAACAATGAGCAGTTCTTC.

V is TRBV4-1 and J is TRBJ2-2, with 9 bases matching TRBD1. There are 18 residues in the CDR3. Germline CDR1 reads MGHRA; CDR2 reads YSYEKL. Losses at the gene ends were 0 bases for V and 4 bases for J; bases not matched to a gene: 9. The CDR3: CASSQDQGTGYGTGELFF. Written as DNA, the CDR3 is TGCGCCAGCAGCCAAGACCAGGGGACAGGGTACGGCACCGGGGAGCTGTTTTTT.

Note on this clonotype: The junction shows a germline mismatch at one end, possibly a read error. This sequence joins TRBV20-1 and TRBJ2-3, with 10 bases that match TRBD1. This CDR3 contains 18 residues. Germline values: CDR1 DFQATT, CDR2 SNEGSKA (reference sequence). CDR3 region: CSALAGTGDYVSTDTKYF. CDR3 DNA sequence: TGCAGTGCCCTAGCCGGGACAGGGGACTATGTTAGTACAGATACGAAGTATTTT.

CDR3 amino acids: CASSQVEGFRDQFF. Written as DNA, the CDR3 is TGTGCCAGCAGCCAAGTGGAGGGGTTCAGGGATCAGTTCTTC. This chain joins TRBV14 and TRBJ2-1; D perhaps matches TRBD2 (6 bases). Germline CDR1 SGHDN, CDR2 FVKESK. V was pared by 1 base and J by 13 bases, with 17 bases between. The CDR3 is made up of 14 amino acids.

The genes are TRBV20-1 and TRBJ1-5; no firm D call. CDR1 and CDR2 from the germline V gene are DFQATT and SNEGSKA (reference sequence). V gave up 6 bases and J gave up 6 bases, with 18 bases separating them. This CDR3 region has 14 residues. The CDR3 DNA reads TGCAGTGCCTTGGACTCCGGCCTGAGTCAGCCCCAGCATTTT. This codes for CSALDSGLSQPQHF.

This clonotype showed up just a few times. The chain employs TRBV7-9 and TRBJ1-1, with no clear D. Trimming removed 7 bases at V and 5 bases at J, with 23 bases between. Germline CDR1 SEHNR, CDR2 FQNEAQ (reference sequence). The CDR3 is 16 amino acids. The CDR3 spells CASTPEEGLFWTEAFF. The CDR3 nucleotides read TGTGCCAGCACCCCAGAGGAGGGTTTGTTCTGGACTGAAGCTTTCTTT.

This clonotype was seen many times. The CDR3 region is CASSAGTAYEQYF. Written as DNA, the CDR3 is TGTGCCAGCAGCGCGGGGACAGCCTACGAGCAGTACTTC. V gene TRBV7-8 combines with J gene TRBJ2-7; maybe TRBD1 (7 bases). The CDR3 is 13 residues long. CDR1 and CDR2 from the germline V gene are SGHVS and FQNEAQ. Deletions cut 5 bases from V and 2 bases from J, with 10 bases between.

This clonotype was detected only a few times. V and J are TRBV15 and TRBJ2-3, with 9 bases matching TRBD1. Trimming at V came to 3 bases and at J to 4 bases, leaving 11 bases not matched to a gene. The CDR3 is 17 residues long. Germline lookup yields CDR1 LNHNV and CDR2 YYDKDF (reference sequence). Written as DNA, the CDR3 is TGTGCCACCAGCAGTCCCGGGACAGGGATGGTCTCAGATACGCAGTATTTT. Protein sequence: CATSSPGTGMVSDTQYF.

The chain carries TRBV24-1 and TRBJ2-5; TRBD1 matches 9 bases. Germline V gene lookup returns CDR1 KGHDR and CDR2 SFDVKD. With 0 bases clipped from V and 4 bases from J, the junction kept 2 bases outside the gene matches. This CDR3 has 15 amino acids. The CDR3 protein is CATSDLLTGGETQYF. DNA of the CDR3: TGTGCCACCAGTGATTTGCTGACAGGGGGAGAGACCCAGTACTTC.

This clonotype was seen a single time. The chain employs TRBV20-1 and TRBJ2-1; a weak D match, TRBD1 (5 bases). The CDR3 covers 12 residues. CDR1 and CDR2 (germline): DFQATT, SNEGSKA (reference sequence). V lost 6 bases and J lost 7, with 13 bases in between. The CDR3 reads CSARRGRNEQFF. Here the CDR3 DNA reads TGCAGTGCCCGAAGGGGAAGGAATGAGCAGTTCTTC.

This chain joins TRBV20-1 and TRBJ2-5; D unresolved. V gave up 6 bases and J gave up 11 bases, with 13 bases separating them. This CDR3 region has 10 residues. The V gene's germline CDR1 is DFQATT and CDR2 SNEGSKA (reference sequence). The chain's CDR3 is CSAFYNEQYF. The CDR3 DNA reads as TGCAGTGCCTTCTACAATGAGCAGTACTTC.

V gene TRBV5-1 combines with J gene TRBJ2-5, with D tentatively TRBD1 (6 bases). The V end lost 0 bases, the J end lost 4 bases, and 10 bases lay between the germline ends. Germline loops: CDR1 SGHRS, CDR2 YFSETQ. The CDR3 totals 14 residues. CDR3 in amino acids: CASSLDLGAETQYF. The CDR3 nucleotides read TGCGCCAGCAGCTTGGATCTGGGGGCAGAGACCCAGTACTTC.

As for this clonotype: Being one base from a much bigger clone, this may be a read error. The gene calls are TRBV10-3 and TRBJ2-1, with D tentatively TRBD1 or TRBD2 (5 bases each). Trimming pared 3 bases from V and 10 bases from J, leaving 7 bases between. This CDR3 region has 11 residues. CDR1 is ENHRY, CDR2 SYGVKD, per germline. The CDR3 coding sequence is TGTGCCATCAGTGATGAGGGGGAGCAGTTCTTC. Its translation: CAISDEGEQFF.

The V gene is TRBV5-1, the J gene TRBJ2-3; D remains unclear. Per the germline V gene, CDR1 is SGHRS and CDR2 is YFSETQ. The V and J ends lost 4 bases and 0 bases respectively, with 12 bases between them. The CDR3 contains 15 residues. The CDR3 nucleotides read TGCGCCAGCAGCCCCGAGACGGCTAGCACAGATACGCAGTATTTT. This sequence encodes CASSPETASTDTQYF.

This clonotype was recorded a few times. This rearrangement joins TRBV10-3 to TRBJ2-1; TRBD1 agrees at 9 bases. Germline-derived CDR1 and CDR2 are ENHRY and SYGVKD. The V gene end was trimmed by 2 bases and the J gene end by 4 bases; junction bases not matched to a gene: 12. CDR3 size: 18 residues. The CDR3 is CAISEILDNRGQYNEQFF. CDR3 nucleotide sequence: TGTGCCATCAGTGAGATATTGGATAACAGGGGGCAGTACAATGAGCAGTTCTTC.

The chain couples TRBV10-3 to TRBJ2-5; no definite D call. Trimming left V 2 bases short and J 12 bases short, with 16 bases between. The CDR3 length is 13 residues. CDR1 is ENHRY and CDR2 is SYGVKD in the germline V gene. The CDR3 DNA follows: TGTGCCATCAGTGAGGGCGCCCATCGATTGGAGTACTTC. It translates to CAISEGAHRLEYF.

Of note for this clonotype: A much larger clone lies one base from this, so it may be a read error. V gene TRBV25-1 combines with J gene TRBJ2-1; D is possibly TRBD2 (7 bases). The CDR3 sequence is 14 residues long. Germline CDR1 MGHDK, CDR2 SYGVNS. The V end lost 1 base, the J end lost 12 bases, and 16 bases lay between the germline ends. The CDR3 DNA sequence: TGTGCCAGCAGTGAATTGGGGGGGGCTGATGGGCAGTTCTTC. The encoded protein is CASSELGGADGQFF.

The chain joins TRBV18 to TRBJ1-1, with D possibly being TRBD1 (5 bases). CDR3 length equals 13 residues. The germline V gene has CDR1 KGHSH and CDR2 LQKENI. V lost 5 bases and J 3 bases, leaving 10 bases between the germline ends. CDR3 coding DNA: TGTGCCAGCTCAACTTGGGACGACACTGAAGCTTTCTTT. It codes for CASSTWDDTEAFF.